This T cell receptor beta chain was documented in a study of T cell repertoires in cytomegalovirus infection. About the study: Carrying CMV and the relevant HLA type showed in public TCR beta signatures. Study-level results: There were HLA-C-restricted CMV-specific TCR beta clonotypes dominating the ex vivo response. Cumulated frequencies of public TCR beta families served to identify carriers of CMV plus the relevant HLA.

TCRdb analysed the reads with MiXCR anew, one entry per CDR3 protein. The profile shows approximately 500,000 distinct CDR3 sequences, approximately 15% of them singletons. V dropped 4 bases and J dropped 4 bases, with 17 bases sitting between them. Looked up from germline, CDR1 is MNHNS and CDR2 is SASEGT. The CDR3 has 16 amino acids. This clonotype was seen a handful of times. No antigen is known for it. Sequenced sample: CD8+ T cells from PBMCs. This TCR derives from a human donor in good health (CMV status not recorded). Some clones in this sample may be carry-over from other donors' samples. This chain joins TRBV6-1 and TRBJ2-1; TRBD2 is a possible D gene (7 bases). CDR3 protein: CASSALRGGAYNEQFF. As DNA, the CDR3 is TGTGCCAGCAGTGCCCTTAGGGGGGGCGCGTACAATGAGCAGTTCTTC.